A single sample gave rise to the 4 T cell receptor beta chains below, sequenced in a study of cytomegalovirus exposure and HLA in healthy donors. In the PCR, 60 Vbeta and 13 Jbeta primers were used. The table came from immunoSEQ multiplex PCR; TCRdb's copy has only in-frame clones and leaves some out. Here the sample spans roughly 200,000 clones, about 80% being singletons. The sample was PBMCs. The receptors come from a woman in her 30s in good health and CMV-seronegative.

Details on this clone: The identical CDR3 is also encoded by other nucleotide sequences in the sample. The chain recombines TRBV5-1 with TRBJ1-2; tentative D call: TRBD1 (6 bases). CDR3 length: 13 amino acids. Germline CDR1 SGHRS, CDR2 YFSETQ. V was trimmed by 0 bases and J by 5 bases, leaving 8 bases between them. This CDR3 reads CASSLEGVYGYTF. For the CDR3, the DNA is TGCGCCAGCAGCTTGGAGGGGGTGTATGGCTACACCTTC. The full variable domain, in which reference TRBV5-1 and TRBJ1-2 provide the parts outside the CDR3, is KAGVTQTPRYLIKTRGQQVTLSCSPISGHRSVSWYQQTPGQGLQFLFEYFSETQRNKGNFPGRFSGRQFSNSRSEMNVSTLELGDSALYLCASSLEGVYGYTFGSGTRLTVV.

In DNA, the CDR3 is TGTGCCAGCAGGGGTAGCGGGGACCTCACAGATACGCAGTATTTT. Translated, it gives CASRGSGDLTDTQYF. This chain links TRBV7-6 with TRBJ2-3; TRBD2 agrees at 8 bases. Germline lookup yields CDR1 SGHVS and CDR2 FNYEAQ. V shed 6 bases and J 2 bases; nucleotides not matched to a gene: 7. This CDR3 comprises 15 residues.

The CDR3 loop reads CASSLAGRQPQHF. The DNA for the CDR3 is TGTGCCAGCAGTTTAGCAGGGCGGCAGCCCCAGCATTTT. The V call is TRBV27, the J call TRBJ1-5; a weak D match, TRBD1 (5 bases). V lost 2 bases to trimming and J lost 7 bases, with 9 bases between them. Per the germline V gene, CDR1 is MNHEY and CDR2 is SMNVEV (reference sequence). The CDR3 contains 13 residues.

J is TRBJ2-2 and V is TRBV2, with TRBD2 identical over 8 bases. The CDR3 runs to 16 residues. V dropped 6 bases and J dropped 0; count of bases not matched to a gene: 6. Per the germline V gene, CDR1 is SNHLY and CDR2 is FYNNEI. As DNA, the CDR3 is TGTGCCAGCAGACGGCTAGCGGGTTCGAACACCGGGGAGCTGTTTTTT. Amino acid sequence: CASRRLAGSNTGELFF.